A selection of T cell receptor beta chains follows, all from one sample in a study of T cell responses to AZD1222 COVID-19 vaccine. Data came from immunoSEQ multiplex PCR; TCRdb stores just in-frame clones and leaves some out. The sample consists of about 100,000 clones, 88% of them appearing once. The source was peripheral blood, collected on day 0 of AZD1222 vaccination. Receptors were obtained from an adult in good health. The CDR3 runs from the conserved cysteine through the conserved F or W. A D gene is named only where the DNA matches it firmly. Not every row has a clone size; where given, it reads once, few, many or a size class.

V gene,D gene,clone size,J gene,CDR3 DNA,CDR3 protein
TRBV9,TRBD2,-,TRBJ2-2,TGTGCCAGCAGCGTAGATCATTTGGCGGGAGGGGACACCGGGGAGCTGTTTTTT,CASSVDHLAGGDTGELFF
TRBV7-2,TRBD1,-,TRBJ2-7,TGTGCCAGCAGCTTAGGGGGTCAGGGGGTCTACGAGCAGTACTTC,CASSLGGQGVYEQYF
TRBV5-1,TRBD2,-,TRBJ2-7,TGCGCCAGCAGCTTGACTAGCGGGAGGGCCTACGAGCAGTACTTC,CASSLTSGRAYEQYF
TRBV19,TRBD2,-,TRBJ2-2,TGTGCCAGTAGTACCAAAGGACTAGCGGGAGGAACCGGGGAGCTGTTTTTT,CASSTKGLAGGTGELFF
TRBV7-9,-,-,TRBJ2-7,TGTGCCAGCAGCTTAGCCGGACGGGCGGAAAACGAGCAGTACTTC,CASSLAGRAENEQYF
TRBV5-1,-,-,TRBJ2-3,TGCGCCAGCAGCTTGCAGTTAGCGGCCACAGATACGCAGTATTTT,CASSLQLAATDTQYF
TRBV6-6,-,-,TRBJ1-6,TGTGCCAGCAGTTACTCGGAGGGTGTCCATAATTCACCCCTCCACTTT,CASSYSEGVHNSPLHF
TRBV4-2,-,-,TRBJ2-7,TGTGCCAGCAGCCAAGATATAGGGCTTGCACCCTACGAGCAGTACTTC,CASSQDIGLAPYEQYF
TRBV13,TRBD1,-,TRBJ1-3,TGTGCCAGCAGCCCGGACAGGGCCCTTGGAAACACCATATATTTT,CASSPDRALGNTIYF
TRBV7-6,TRBD1,once,TRBJ2-5,TGTGCCAGCAGCTTGGGACAGGGGTTGGTAGTCCAAGAGACCCAGTACTTC,CASSLGQGLVVQETQYF
TRBV4-1,-,-,TRBJ2-1,TGCGCCAGCAGCCAAGGTTGGGACTTGAGTTCTCCCGTCGGCAATGAGCAGTTCTTC,CASSQGWDLSSPVGNEQFF
TRBV7-4,TRBD2,-,TRBJ2-2,TGTGCCAGCAGCTTGGGACAGGGCAGGACTAGCGGGAGGAGATGCACCGGGGAGCTGTTTTTT,CASSLGQGRTSGRRCTGELFF
TRBV24-1,-,-,TRBJ2-1,TGTGCCACCAGTGATTTGAGCGGAACCGCCAATGAGCAGTTCTTC,CATSDLSGTANEQFF
TRBV10-3,-,-,TRBJ2-1,TGTGCCATCAGTGAGTCGATAGACCCCAATGAGCAGTTCTTC,CAISESIDPNEQFF
TRBV25-1,TRBD1,once,TRBJ1-1,TGTGCCAGCAGTGAGGCATGGACAGGGGGCCAAGAAGCTTTCTTT,CASSEAWTGGQEAFF
TRBV5-4,-,-,TRBJ1-1,TGTGCCAGCAGCTCCCGGGGAGGGATGAACACTGAAGCTTTCTTT,CASSSRGGMNTEAFF
TRBV6-5,-,-,TRBJ1-1,TGTGCCAGCAGTTACTCGAACAGGCCCTCGAACACTGAAGCTTTCTTT,CASSYSNRPSNTEAFF
TRBV2,-,-,TRBJ2-7,TGTGCCAGCAGTGAGTGGGGTGGACAGATGCCTAGCGGGCAGTACTTC,CASSEWGGQMPSGQYF
TRBV19,TRBD2,-,TRBJ2-1,TGTGCCAGTAGTCCCGGGACTAGATTTCAGTATGAGCAGTTCTTC,CASSPGTRFQYEQFF
TRBV13,TRBD1,-,TRBJ2-7,TGTGCCAGCAGCTTAGAAACAGGGGGCAATGTGGAGCAGTACTTC,CASSLETGGNVEQYF
TRBV6-5,TRBD1,few,TRBJ1-5,TGTGCCAGCAGGGACAGGGGTGAGATTCAGCCCCAGCATTTT,CASRDRGEIQPQHF
TRBV30,TRBD1,-,TRBJ1-3,TGTGCCTGGGGACAGGGGACTAGGGACACCATATATTTT,CAWGQGTRDTIYF
TRBV6-5,-,-,TRBJ1-1,TGTGCCAGTCACCTAGGGGGAGTGAACACTGAAGCTTTCTTT,CASHLGGVNTEAFF
TRBV18,-,-,TRBJ1-5,TGTGCCAGCTCACCACTAACGGGGCTCAATCAGCCCCAGCATTTT,CASSPLTGLNQPQHF
TRBV10-3,TRBD1,-,TRBJ2-7,TGTGCCACCCGGGACAGGGGGTCCTACGAGCAGTACTTC,CATRDRGSYEQYF
TRBV6-5,TRBD1,-,TRBJ2-3,TGTGCCAGCAGTTCTGGACAGGGAAGCACAGATACGCAGTATTTT,CASSSGQGSTDTQYF
TRBV5-1,TRBD2,-,TRBJ2-1,TGCGCCAGCAGCCGCCAGGGACTAGCGGGAGGCTATTACTACAATGAGCAGTTCTTC,CASSRQGLAGGYYYNEQFF
TRBV5-1,TRBD2,once,TRBJ2-1,TGCGCCAGCAGCTTGGACCTAGCGGGAGCCAATGAGCAGTTCTTC,CASSLDLAGANEQFF
TRBV7-9,TRBD2,-,TRBJ2-6,TGTGCCAGCAGCTTGGGACTAGCGGGAAATACCTCTGGGGCCAACGTCCTGACTTTC,CASSLGLAGNTSGANVLTF
TRBV6-5,-,-,TRBJ1-1,TGTGCCAGCAGTTACACCCAATACAGGGAAGCTTTCTTT,CASSYTQYREAFF
TRBV6-2/TRBV6-3,-,-,TRBJ2-1,TGTGCCAGCAGTTACTCGACTTTTCTGGGGGATGAGCAGTTCTTC,CASSYSTFLGDEQFF
TRBV28,-,-,TRBJ2-6,TGTGCCAGCAGTTTCCGGAGGGGGGGGACGCCTTTGCCTGGGGCCAACGTCCTGACTTTC,CASSFRRGGTPLPGANVLTF
TRBV19,-,few,TRBJ2-4,TGTGCCAGTAGTATAGATAACAGGGTCCTAGCCAAAAACATTCAGTACTTC,CASSIDNRVLAKNIQYF
TRBV7-2,-,once,TRBJ1-1,TGTGCCAGCAGCTCCGATCCACACACTGAAGCTTTCTTT,CASSSDPHTEAFF
TRBV7-2,TRBD2,-,TRBJ2-1,TGTGCCAGCAGCTCAACTAGCGGGTACTATGAGCAGTTCTTC,CASSSTSGYYEQFF
TRBV7-2,TRBD1,-,TRBJ2-2,TGTGCCAGCAGCCAGGGGACAGGGGTTATCGGGGAGCTGTTTTTT,CASSQGTGVIGELFF
TRBV7-9,-,-,TRBJ1-5,TGTGCCAGCAGCCCTGGGACGGCTAATCAGCCCCAGCATTTT,CASSPGTANQPQHF
TRBV9,-,-,TRBJ1-3,TGTGCCAGCAGCGCCGACCAGACGGGCTCTGGAAACACCATATATTTT,CASSADQTGSGNTIYF
TRBV2,-,-,TRBJ1-5,TGTGCCAGCAGTGACACCTATAGCAATCAGCCCCAGCATTTT,CASSDTYSNQPQHF
TRBV29-1,-,-,TRBJ1-3,TGCAGCGTTCAGCCCGGAGGCTCTGGAAACACCATATATTTT,CSVQPGGSGNTIYF
TRBV5-1,TRBD2,-,TRBJ2-3,TGCGCCAGCAGCTTGGGGACTAGCGGGAGATACACAGATACGCAGTATTTT,CASSLGTSGRYTDTQYF
TRBV15,-,-,TRBJ2-7,TGTGCCACCAGCAGAGGTCAGAGCGCCGAGCAGTACTTC,CATSRGQSAEQYF
TRBV7-2,TRBD1,-,TRBJ1-1,TGTGCCAGCAGCCCCCGACAGGGCTTAGGATACGCTTTCTTT,CASSPRQGLGYAFF
TRBV6-1,-,-,TRBJ2-1,TGTGCCAGCAGTGAACCCGGAGAGCGCAATGAGCAGTTCTTC,CASSEPGERNEQFF
TRBV6-6,-,-,TRBJ1-2,TGTGCCAGCAGCCTATTGGACAGCCTTTGCACCTTC,CASSLLDSLCTF
TRBV6-6,-,-,TRBJ2-5,TGTGCCAGCAGGTTTACTCATTCGGGACGGGCGGAGACCCAGTACTTC,CASRFTHSGRAETQYF
TRBV4-3,-,few,TRBJ2-6,TGCGCCAGCAGCCAAGAAAGGCACTTCTCTGGGGCCAACGTCCTGACTTTC,CASSQERHFSGANVLTF
TRBV20-1,-,once,TRBJ2-7,TGCAGTGCTATTGGGGACGAGCAGTACTTC,CSAIGDEQYF
TRBV7-9,-,-,TRBJ2-7,TGTGCCAGCCGCCTAGGGTCATTAGGAGAGCAGTACTTC,CASRLGSLGEQYF
TRBV9,TRBD1,-,TRBJ1-1,TGTGCCAGCAGCGCCCAGCCGGGACAGGGGGACACTGAAGCTTTCTTT,CASSAQPGQGDTEAFF
TRBV6-2/TRBV6-3,-,-,TRBJ2-7,TGTGCCAGCAGTTACGCCGGGACTCTGGACTACGAGCAGTACTTC,CASSYAGTLDYEQYF
TRBV6-6,TRBD2,-,TRBJ2-1,TGTGCCAGCAGTTACCTACTAGCGGTCCGAACGGATGAGCAGTTCTTC,CASSYLLAVRTDEQFF
TRBV6-5,-,-,TRBJ2-2,TGTGCCAGCAGTTTGTCGGGGAACACCGGGGAGCTGTTTTTT,CASSLSGNTGELFF